This T cell receptor beta chain was recovered during a study of T-cell memory formation after mild COVID-19. The germline CDR1 and CDR2 sequences are KGHDR and SFDVKD. Trimming cost V 4 bases and J 4 bases, with 16 bases left between them. CDR3 length: 15 residues. At least ten counts were recorded for this clonotype. TCRdb independently ran MiXCR on the 5' RACE reads; one entry per CDR3 protein. The data hold 180,000 or so distinct CDR3 sequences, with under 14% observed a single time. The source is a man aged 18 to 29 who had mild COVID-19 (a few samples of this study predate the infection). Cell type and time point are not known. Sequenced: PBMCs or a T cell subset sorted from them (not recorded which). The chain couples TRBV24-1 to TRBJ2-7, with D possibly being TRBD1 (6 bases). Written as DNA, the CDR3 is TGTGCCACCAGTGACGACCAGGGGAATTCGTACGAGCAGTACGTC. It encodes CATSDDQGNSYEQYV.